This T cell receptor beta chain originates from a study of T cell responses to AZD1222 COVID-19 vaccine. Looking at the study overall: Second-dose intervals near 4 or 12 weeks were combined. Study findings and constraints: Reportedly, nearly half of unique spike TCRs recognized epitopes outside B.1.351/B.1.1.7 mutations. White British people made up most donors, females outnumbered males, and clonal diversity was possibly underestimated. At 160-218 and 743-854, vaccine-associated CD4 TCRs were dominant, and they spanned spike.

Looked up from germline, CDR1 is SGHRS and CDR2 is YFSETQ. After removal of 6 bases from V and 3 bases from J, the junction contained 10 bases not matched to a gene. This CDR3 is 15 amino acids long. Here immunoSEQ multiplex PCR was the method, and the copy in TCRdb shows in-frame clones only, minus some. The sample lists some 150,000 clones, approximately 90% occurring once. On this clone: The antigen is not known.

The starting material was peripheral blood, obtained on day 0 of AZD1222 vaccination. The source of this sequence is an adult in good health. V and J are TRBV5-1 and TRBJ1-2; 8 bases match TRBD1. The chain's CDR3 is CASNRGYGEDYGYTF. The CDR3 nucleotides read TGCGCCAGCAACAGGGGGTACGGGGAGGACTATGGCTACACCTTC.